What follows describes a single TCR beta chain. Antigen unknown. Quantitative barcoded 5'-RACE was used to prepare TCR beta libraries. Using its own MiXCR run on the 5' RACE reads, TCRdb lists one record per CDR3 protein. In the table there are fewer than 250,000 distinct CDR3 sequences, 20% to 30% of which are singletons. The entry originates in a study of CD8 T cells in ankylosing spondylitis. Overall study findings and caveats: Characteristic of ankylosing spondylitis blood, it appeared, was a TCR beta motif comprising several highly homologous variants. With a CD8+ phenotype, disease-linked clones were relatively rare in peripheral blood. Disease-associated clones were reportedly significantly overrepresented in matched ankylosing spondylitis synovial fluid.

The receptor's source is a male donor with ankylosing spondylitis or in good health (not recorded which). Sequencing was done on a sample of blood, either unsorted or a sorted T cell fraction (not recorded which).

CDR3 loop: CAISESPVDEQFF. The CDR3 DNA sequence: TGTGCCATCAGTGAGTCACCTGTCGATGAGCAGTTCTTC. The rearrangement uses TRBV10-3 and TRBJ2-1; D gene ambiguous. The CDR3 runs 13 residues. Trimming removed 0 bases at V and 8 bases at J, with 8 bases between. CDR1 is ENHRY and CDR2 is SYGVKD in the germline V gene.